These 9 T cell receptor beta chains share one sample of origin, sequenced in a study of beta chain features in type 1 diabetes. Every isolated RNA sample was fully reverse transcribed, so sequencing captured expressed TCRB transcripts. Generated by immunoSEQ multiplex PCR, the TCRdb table keeps only in-frame clones and is missing some. The repertoire holds hundreds of thousands of clones, with less than 20% as singletons. Sample: naive CD4+ T cells from blood. These receptors were obtained from a man aged 18 to 30 in good health.

V usage is TRBV5-6 and J usage is TRBJ2-1; D call uncertain. The length of the CDR3 is 15 residues. Germline lookup yields CDR1 SGHDT and CDR2 YYEEEE. V lost 4 bases, J lost 4 bases, and 15 bases lay in between. CDR3 region: CASSPRPEHYNEQFF. CDR3 sequence (DNA): TGTGCCAGCAGCCCCAGGCCAGAACATTACAATGAGCAGTTCTTC. Using reference TRBV5-6 and TRBJ2-1 for the parts outside the CDR3, the full variable domain is DAGVTQSPTHLIKTRGQQVTLRCSPKSGHDTVSWYQQALGQGPQFIFQYYEEEERQRGNFPDRFSGHQFPNYSSELNVNALLLGDSALYLCASSPRPEHYNEQFFGPGTRLTVL.

J is TRBJ2-1 and V is TRBV2; a possible D gene is TRBD2 (5 bases). The CDR3 is 18 amino acids. V lost 6 bases and J 0 bases, leaving 21 bases between the germline ends. The germline V gene has CDR1 SNHLY and CDR2 FYNNEI. This CDR3 is CASRRHESRRFSYNEQFF. DNA for the CDR3: TGTGCCAGCAGACGGCATGAGTCGCGGAGGTTCTCCTACAATGAGCAGTTCTTC.

This chain links TRBV19 with TRBJ2-3, with D tentatively TRBD1 or TRBD2 (7 bases each). Trimming stripped 3 bases from V and 5 bases from J, with 15 bases between. The CDR3 contains 15 residues. CDR1 is LNHDA, CDR2 SQIVND, per germline (reference sequence). The chain's CDR3 is CASSMRQGGGDTQYF. The CDR3, as DNA: TGTGCCAGTAGTATGCGACAGGGAGGGGGAGATACGCAGTATTTT.

The V call is TRBV28, the J call TRBJ2-3, with D hard to call. Trimming stripped 5 bases from V and 4 bases from J, with 13 bases between. The CDR3 contains 14 residues. Germline V gene sequence: CDR1 MDHEN, CDR2 SYDVKM. CDR3 nucleotides: TGTGCCAGCAGTCCCCCCACTCGGGCAGATACGCAGTATTTT. Amino acids: CASSPPTRADTQYF.

The V and J genes are TRBV6-1 and TRBJ2-5, with 8 positions matching TRBD1. Per germline, CDR1 MNHNS and CDR2 SASEGT. The CDR3 loop spans 14 amino acids. The ends lost 4 bases at V and 4 bases at J; junction bases unmatched: 5. Written as DNA, the CDR3 is TGTGCCAGCAGTGGGACAGGGCGGGGAGAGACCCAGTACTTC. Translation gives CASSGTGRGETQYF.

This sequence joins TRBV10-3 and TRBJ1-2; possibly TRBD1 for D (6 bases). The CDR3 consists of 17 residues. Germline V gene data show CDR1 as ENHRY and CDR2 as SYGVKD. The V end lost 3 bases, the J end lost 4 bases, and 21 bases lay between the germline ends. The CDR3 coding sequence is TGTGCCATCAGTGATTGGGGCGGGGGCCTGACGCTCTATGGCTACACCTTC. Residues: CAISDWGGGLTLYGYTF.

V and J are TRBV10-3 and TRBJ1-5, with D hard to call. The CDR3 covers 15 residues. Trimming pared 3 bases from V and 5 bases from J, leaving 14 bases between. Germline CDR1 and CDR2: ENHRY and SYGVKD. CDR3 bases: TGTGCCATCAGTGATTGGTTCCTTAAGGATCAGCCCCAGCATTTT. It yields the protein CAISDWFLKDQPQHF.

The chain uses TRBV30 and TRBJ1-2; TRBD1 is a possible D gene (5 bases). CDR3 size: 13 residues. V was pared by 7 bases and J by 4 bases, with 16 bases between. CDR1 is GTSNPN, CDR2 SVGIG, per germline (reference sequence). The CDR3 DNA is TGTGCCTCCCTCGGCAGGGCTGGCTATGGCTACACCTTC. It yields the protein CASLGRAGYGYTF.

A few counts support this clone. CDR3 sequence: CASSLVLPDTQYF. CDR3 in DNA: TGTGCCAGCAGCTTAGTGTTACCAGATACGCAGTATTTT. The rearrangement joins TRBV7-2 to TRBJ2-3, with D uncertain. Per germline, CDR1 SGHTA and CDR2 FQGNSA. The CDR3 extends over 13 amino acids. Trimming cost V 1 base and J 4 bases, with 6 bases left between them.